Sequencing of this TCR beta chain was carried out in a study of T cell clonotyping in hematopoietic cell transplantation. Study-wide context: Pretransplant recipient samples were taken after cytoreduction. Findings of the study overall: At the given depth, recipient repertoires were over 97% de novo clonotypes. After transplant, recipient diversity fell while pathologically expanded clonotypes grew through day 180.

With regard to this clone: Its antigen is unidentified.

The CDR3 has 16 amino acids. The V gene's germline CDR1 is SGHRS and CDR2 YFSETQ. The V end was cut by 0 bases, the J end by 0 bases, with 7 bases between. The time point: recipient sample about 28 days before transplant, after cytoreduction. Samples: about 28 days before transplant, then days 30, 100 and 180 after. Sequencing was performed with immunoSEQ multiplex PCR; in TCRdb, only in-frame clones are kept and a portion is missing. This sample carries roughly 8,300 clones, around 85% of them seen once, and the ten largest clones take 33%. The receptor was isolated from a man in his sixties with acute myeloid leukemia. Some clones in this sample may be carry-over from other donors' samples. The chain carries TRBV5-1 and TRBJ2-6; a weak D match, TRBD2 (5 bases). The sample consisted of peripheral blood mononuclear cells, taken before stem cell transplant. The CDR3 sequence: CASSLEDFSGANVLTF. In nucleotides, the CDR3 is TGCGCCAGCAGCTTGGAGGACTTCTCTGGGGCCAACGTCCTGACTTTC.